What follows is one T cell receptor (beta chain) and its context. The sample comes from a study of low-dose radiotherapy and immunotherapy resistance in tumors. Study-wide context: Across 26 weeks, 13 Gy in total went to Cohort 2, delivered as 1 Gy per fraction every two weeks. At a dose of 200 mg/m2, intravenous cyclophosphamide was given every two weeks, one day before radiation and immunotherapy.

Both TCRalpha and TCRbeta chains were reverse transcribed with V-gene-specific primers. It was with a constant-region primer and a V-primer adapter that TCRs were amplified over roughly 20 PCR cycles. TCRdb passed the reads through MiXCR, listing each CDR3 protein once. Here the sample spans tens of thousands of distinct CDR3 sequences, 49% being singletons. The CDR3 contains 14 residues. Germline trimming cut 5 bases from V and 1 base from J; bases unmatched to any gene: 6. Germline values: CDR1 SGHNT, CDR2 YYREEE (reference sequence). Time point described: after trial treatment. Noted treatment: LDRT plus nivolumab, ipilimumab, low-dose cyclophosphamide and aspirin (RACIN trial).

This chain joins TRBV5-4 and TRBJ2-7; TRBD1 aligns across 7 bases. Sequencing used PBMCs, obtained after low-dose radiotherapy plus immunotherapy. The receptor was isolated from a male donor with gallbladder cancer. The CDR3 DNA is TGTGCCAGCAGGCCAGGGGGTTTATCCTACGAGCAGTACTTC. Translating it yields CASRPGGLSYEQYF. The variable domain in full, completed from reference TRBV5-4 and TRBJ2-7, reads ETGVTQSPTHLIKTRGQQVTLRCSSQSGHNTVSWYQQALGQGPQFIFQYYREEENGRGNFPPRFSGLQFPNYSSELNVNALELDDSALYLCASRPGGLSYEQYFGPGTRLTVT.